The subject of this entry is one TCR beta chain. Its matching antigen is unknown. Germline lookup yields CDR1 LGHDT and CDR2 YNNKEL (reference sequence). V was clipped by 0 bases and J by 0 bases, with 9 bases between them. The CDR3 runs to 16 residues. The data derive from a study of T cell responses to AZD1222 COVID-19 vaccine. Assay used: immunoSEQ multiplex PCR; TCRdb lists only in-frame clones, some missing. The sample lists more than 140,000 clones; more than 75% were seen once. Study-level results: Across the whole spike, CD4 TCRs peaked at regions 160-218 and 743-854. Scientists sampled the repertoires only once the peak T cell response had passed. Females made up more of the donors, who were largely white British, and clonal diversity may have come out too low.

Sequences were derived from peripheral blood, sampled on day 0 of AZD1222 vaccination. The chain has TRBV3-1 (or the pseudogene TRBV3-2) and TRBJ2-1; D may match TRBD1 or TRBD2 (5 bases each). The receptor was derived from an adult in good health. In nucleotides, the CDR3 is TGTGCCAGCAGCCAAGACCCTGGGGGCTCCTACAATGAGCAGTTCTTC. Translation: CASSQDPGGSYNEQFF.